Shown below are 14 T cell receptor beta chains from a single sample sequenced in a study of preoperative IRX-2 immunotherapy in early breast cancer. Treatment in this sample: preoperative locoregional IRX-2 cytokine immunotherapy. Assay used: immunoSEQ multiplex PCR; TCRdb lists only in-frame clones, some missing. The table shows under 15,000 clones, with approximately 91% occurring only once. Sampling was carried out from a patient treated with IRX-2 immunotherapy. Source of these receptors: a human donor with breast cancer.

This clone is medium-sized in the sample. This chain's CDR3 is CASNRKGFNEQFF. CDR3 sequence (DNA): TGCGCCAGCAATAGGAAGGGGTTCAATGAGCAGTTCTTC. The gene calls are TRBV5-1 and TRBJ2-1; D possibly corresponds to TRBD1 (5 bases). Germline CDR1 is SGHRS and CDR2 is YFSETQ. V lost 6 bases to trimming and J lost 6 bases, with 13 bases between them. This CDR3 has 13 residues. The complete variable domain, with remaining parts taken from reference TRBV5-1 and TRBJ2-1, reads KAGVTQTPRYLIKTRGQQVTLSCSPISGHRSVSWYQQTPGQGLQFLFEYFSETQRNKGNFPGRFSGRQFSNSRSEMNVSTLELGDSALYLCASNRKGFNEQFFGPGTRLTVL.

The chain employs TRBV6-1 and TRBJ1-1, with D unclear. This CDR3 has 15 amino acids. Germline values: CDR1 MNHNS, CDR2 SASEGT. V lost 1 base and J 6 bases, leaving 15 bases between the germline ends. CDR3 residues: CASSEGSLSGAEAFF. The CDR3 nucleotides read TGTGCCAGCAGTGAAGGTTCGCTAAGCGGGGCTGAAGCTTTCTTT.

The chain carries TRBV7-3 and TRBJ2-2; TRBD2 agrees at 13 bases. Germline CDR1 reads SGHTA; CDR2 reads FQGTGA. V shed 5 bases, J shed 4 bases, and the junction held 7 bases outside the gene matches. CDR3 size: 17 residues. The CDR3 sequence: CASSALAGGPGTGELFF. Here the CDR3 DNA reads TGTGCCAGCAGCGCACTAGCGGGGGGGCCGGGCACCGGGGAGCTGTTTTTT.

The chain recombines TRBV29-1 with TRBJ2-2; TRBD1 aligns across 9 bases. From germline, CDR1 is SQVTM and CDR2 ANQGSEA. The CDR3 is 15 residues long. V shed 4 bases and J 3 bases; nucleotides not matched to a gene: 6. The CDR3 here is CSVVGTGRDTGELFF. CDR3 sequence (DNA): TGCAGCGTTGTGGGGACAGGGAGGGACACCGGGGAGCTGTTTTTT.

This clone is a singleton in its sample. The V and J genes are TRBV6-5 and TRBJ1-2; 9 nucleotides align to TRBD1. Germline values: CDR1 MNHEY, CDR2 SVGAGI. With 0 bases clipped from V and 4 bases from J, the junction kept 0 bases outside the gene matches. CDR3 length: 14 residues. CDR3 coding DNA: TGTGCCAGCAGTTACTCGACAGGGGGCTATGGCTACACCTTC. Its protein is CASSYSTGGYGYTF.

The chain combines TRBV15 with TRBJ1-5; D not certain. The CDR3 covers 15 residues. The germline V gene encodes CDR1 LNHNV and CDR2 YYDKDF (reference sequence). Trimming took 6 bases from V and 2 from J, leaving 14 bases between them. CDR3 protein: CATRPARSGNQPQHF. The CDR3 DNA reads TGTGCCACCAGACCCGCTAGATCGGGCAATCAGCCCCAGCATTTT.

CDR3 DNA sequence: TGTGCCAGCACCGAACAGGGGACCGGGGCCAACGTCCTGACTTTC. Translating gives CASTEQGTGANVLTF. This chain uses TRBV6-1 with TRBJ2-6; 7 bases fit TRBD1. The CDR3 has 15 residues. The ends lost 7 bases at V and 4 bases at J; junction bases unmatched: 7. Germline CDR1 MNHNS, CDR2 SASEGT.

The chain combines TRBV21-1 with TRBJ2-6; TRBD2 was called by the table and not checked on the DNA. TRBV21-1 is a documented pseudogene. CDR3 length equals 14 residues. The CDR3 protein is CASRSGTGANVLTF. Here the CDR3 DNA reads TGTGCCAGCAGAAGCGGGACTGGGGCCAACGTCCTGACTTTC.

The chain combines TRBV28 with TRBJ1-5; 8 bases align to TRBD1. The J segment lost 4 bases and the V segment lost 3 bases, leaving 5 bases of the junction unmatched. The CDR3 sequence is 15 residues long. Looked up from germline, CDR1 is MDHEN and CDR2 is SYDVKM. CDR3 sequence: CASSFMDRENQPQHF. In DNA, the CDR3 is TGTGCCAGCAGTTTTATGGACAGGGAGAATCAGCCCCAGCATTTT.

V and J are TRBV5-8 and TRBJ1-2, with D unclear. V was cut by 2 bases and J by 8 bases, with 19 bases left in between. The CDR3 runs to 15 residues. CDR1 and CDR2 (germline): SGHTS, YDEGEE. CDR3 sequence (DNA): TGTGCCAGCAGCTTCCCTGGATTGGCCCGGCGGGGCTACACCTTC. Translating it yields CASSFPGLARRGYTF.

This clone occurred once. The DNA is omitted, as the CDR3 cannot be located on it reliably, and the CDR3 follows TCRdb's listing. The chain has TRBV28 and TRBJ1-2; TRBD1 was called by the table and not checked on the DNA. Per the germline V gene, CDR1 is MDHEN and CDR2 is SYDVKM. The CDR3 is made up of 12 amino acids, end residues included. The CDR3 spells CASSFGQGTHTF.

The V call is TRBV29-1, the J call TRBJ2-1, with D perhaps matching TRBD1 or TRBD2 (6 bases each). Germline loops: CDR1 SQVTM, CDR2 ANQGSEA. V was trimmed by 6 bases and J by 7 bases, leaving 10 bases between them. This CDR3 is 11 amino acids long. CDR3 nucleotides: TGCAGCGTAGGGGGGAGGAATGAGCAGTTCTTC. It translates to CSVGGRNEQFF.

This clone was picked up one time. The chain couples TRBV5-1 to TRBJ1-4, with D possibly matching TRBD1 (5 bases). There are 14 residues in the CDR3. Germline assignment: CDR1 SGHRS and CDR2 YFSETQ. The V end lost 5 bases, the J end lost 4 bases, and 12 bases lay between the germline ends. The CDR3 reads CASRPGTYNEKLFF. Here the CDR3 DNA reads TGCGCCAGCAGGCCCGGGACCTATAATGAAAAACTGTTTTTT.

The chain carries TRBV5-4 and TRBJ2-2; either TRBD1 or TRBD2 may supply D (6 bases each). Trimming cost V 6 bases and J 1 base, with 10 bases left between them. From germline, CDR1 is SGHNT and CDR2 YYREEE (reference sequence). This CDR3 has 14 amino acids. The CDR3 here is CASTKGGNTGELFF. In nucleotides, the CDR3 is TGTGCCAGCACCAAGGGGGGGAACACCGGGGAGCTGTTTTTT.